These 27 T cell receptor beta chains were sequenced from one sample in a study of PD-1 blockade in classical Hodgkin lymphoma. With no exception, relapse followed autologous stem cell transplantation in all patients, and brentuximab vedotin exposure varied. Researchers used magnetic negative selection to pull out pure CD4+ T cells from thawed PBMCs. The assay was immunoSEQ multiplex PCR, and TCRdb's table has in-frame clones only and misses some. The data show some 8,900 clones, with around 82% seen just once and 9.5% to 13% held by the top ten. The sample in question was CD4+ T cells from blood, obtained at baseline. Every receptor here comes from a human donor with classical Hodgkin lymphoma.

The chain carries TRBV18 and TRBJ2-1; 8 bases are shared with TRBD1. The V gene's germline CDR1 is KGHSH and CDR2 LQKENI. The ends lost 6 bases at V and 5 bases at J; junction bases unmatched: 6. The CDR3 contains 14 residues. The DNA for the CDR3 is TGTGCCAGCTCCCCCGGGACAGGAAACAATGAGCAGTTCTTC. Amino acids: CASSPGTGNNEQFF.

The chain is built from TRBV2 and TRBJ1-1; a possible D gene is TRBD1 (6 bases). Trimming cost V 1 base and J 4 bases, with 10 bases left between them. Germline CDR1 and CDR2: SNHLY and FYNNEI. This CDR3 has 14 amino acids. CDR3 amino acids: CASSEVRGATEAFF. CDR3 DNA: TGTGCCAGCAGTGAAGTAAGGGGGGCCACTGAAGCTTTCTTT.

The chain carries TRBV10-3 and TRBJ2-7; TRBD2 matches at 9 bases. After removal of 4 bases from V and 5 bases from J, the junction contained 9 bases not matched to a gene. The CDR3 covers 15 residues. CDR1 is ENHRY and CDR2 is SYGVKD in the germline V gene. The CDR3 bases are TGTGCCATCAGTGCCCCAGGCGGGAGGGCTAACGAGCAGTACTTC. The encoded protein is CAISAPGGRANEQYF.

The rearrangement links TRBV28 to TRBJ2-1; 15 bases agree with TRBD2. Germline CDR1 MDHEN, CDR2 SYDVKM. This CDR3 has 15 residues. Germline trimming cut 6 bases from V and 9 bases from J; bases unmatched to any gene: 6. CDR3 DNA sequence: TGTGCCAGCAGAGAGGGGACTAGCGGGAGGAGTGAGCAGTTCTTC. Encoded protein: CASREGTSGRSEQFF.

The chain is built from TRBV6-1 and TRBJ2-7; TRBD2 might be the D (6 bases). The germline V and J ends were trimmed by 6 bases and 3 bases, with 9 bases remaining between them. This CDR3 contains 12 residues. The germline V gene encodes CDR1 MNHNS and CDR2 SASEGT. CDR3 sequence: CASRGGIYEQYF. Here the CDR3 DNA reads TGTGCCAGCAGGGGGGGAATCTACGAGCAGTACTTC.

This chain connects TRBV21-1 to TRBJ1-5. TRBV21-1 is a pseudogene. This CDR3 has 16 amino acids. DNA for the CDR3: TGTGCCAGCAGTAAAGAACCATTTCCGGACGCGGAGCCCCAGCATTTT. This encodes CASSKEPFPDAEPQHF.

This sequence joins TRBV28 and TRBJ2-1; no firm D call. Per germline, CDR1 MDHEN and CDR2 SYDVKM. The CDR3 loop spans 14 amino acids. The V end lost 5 bases, the J end lost 4 bases, and 12 bases lay between the germline ends. The CDR3 nucleotides read TGTGCCAGCAGTGAGCCTCCGTTGTACAATGAGCAGTTCTTC. Its protein product is CASSEPPLYNEQFF.

This sequence joins TRBV9 and TRBJ2-1; D unresolved. CDR1 SGDLS and CDR2 YYNGEE come from the germline V gene. V was shortened by 1 base and J by 4 bases, with 6 bases between the two germline ends. The CDR3 runs 13 residues. In DNA, the CDR3 is TGTGCCAGCAGCGTAAGTGGGTACAATGAGCAGTTCTTC. Residues: CASSVSGYNEQFF.

This clone is a singleton in its sample. J is TRBJ2-3 and V is TRBV21-1; the table's D call TRBD1 went unverified against the DNA. TRBV21-1 represents a pseudogene. The CDR3 spans 17 residues. The CDR3 loop is CASSNSGKGGITDTQYF. The CDR3 nucleotides are TGTGCCAGCAGCAATAGTGGTAAAGGGGGCATAACAGATACGCAGTATTTT.

The chain combines TRBV19 with TRBJ2-1, with unresolved D. Germline CDR1 reads LNHDA; CDR2 reads SQIVND (reference sequence). With 9 bases removed from V and 6 bases from J, the gap between germline ends came to 3 bases. This CDR3 comprises 9 residues. Written as DNA, the CDR3 is TGTGCCAGAATCAATGAGCAGTTCTTC. It yields the protein CARINEQFF. The entire variable domain, with the rest obtained from reference TRBV19 and TRBJ2-1, is as follows: DGGITQSPKYLFRKEGQNVTLSCEQNLNHDAMYWYRQDPGQGLRLIYYSQIVNDFQKGDIAEGYSVSREKKESFPLTVTSAQKNPTAFYLCARINEQFFGPGTRLTVL.

The J gene is TRBJ2-5, the V gene TRBV6-5; 8 bases map to TRBD1. CDR3 length equals 13 residues. Germline V gene sequence: CDR1 MNHEY, CDR2 SVGAGI. J lost 7 bases, V lost 6 bases, and 7 bases had no gene match. The CDR3 here is CASSRTGFGTQYF. Here the CDR3 DNA reads TGTGCCAGCAGCCGGACAGGGTTCGGGACCCAGTACTTC.

The chain has TRBV10-3 and TRBJ1-1; weak D call: TRBD1 (5 bases). There are 14 residues in the CDR3. V was pared by 10 bases and J by 5 bases, with 20 bases between. Germline CDR1 and CDR2: ENHRY and SYGVKD. CDR3 nucleotide sequence: TGTGCCACTCAAGAAACAGGTTGGGCAACTGAAGCTTTCTTT. This encodes CATQETGWATEAFF.

The chain links TRBV6-5 to TRBJ1-3; possibly TRBD1 for D (5 bases). Germline CDR1 reads MNHEY; CDR2 reads SVGAGI. The CDR3 is 14 residues long. The V end was cut by 5 bases, the J end by 4 bases, with 12 bases between. CDR3 region: CASSPRTNGNTIYF. DNA of the CDR3: TGTGCCAGCAGTCCTCGGACAAACGGAAACACCATATATTTT.

The chain recombines TRBV6-5 with TRBJ2-1; 8 bases line up with TRBD2. Germline CDR1 is MNHEY and CDR2 is SVGAGI. This CDR3 contains 15 residues. Germline trimming cut 4 bases from V and 4 bases from J; bases unmatched to any gene: 6. CDR3 in DNA: TGTGCCAGCAGTTCCGTCGGGGGGGCATACAATGAGCAGTTCTTC. It specifies CASSSVGGAYNEQFF.

Only one count was recorded for this clone. The V and J genes are TRBV11-1 and TRBJ2-1; D is possibly TRBD2 (6 bases). The V and J ends lost 4 bases and 5 bases respectively, with 15 bases between them. The CDR3 covers 15 residues. Per germline, CDR1 SGHAT and CDR2 FQDESV (reference sequence). The CDR3 region is CASSYTGTPDNEQFF. CDR3 DNA sequence: TGTGCCAGCAGCTACACCGGGACTCCCGACAATGAGCAGTTCTTC.

This chain connects TRBV19 to TRBJ1-1, with D unresolved. The CDR3 has 16 residues. V gave up 3 bases and J gave up 1 base, with 15 bases separating them. Germline-derived CDR1 and CDR2 are LNHDA and SQIVND (reference sequence). CDR3 in DNA: TGTGCCAGTAGTATTCTCTCGAATGGAGGGAACACTGAAGCTTTCTTT. Amino acids: CASSILSNGGNTEAFF. Variable domain in full (rest from reference TRBV19 and TRBJ1-1): DGGITQSPKYLFRKEGQNVTLSCEQNLNHDAMYWYRQDPGQGLRLIYYSQIVNDFQKGDIAEGYSVSREKKESFPLTVTSAQKNPTAFYLCASSILSNGGNTEAFFGQGTRLTVV.

This chain uses TRBV19 with TRBJ2-6; 7 bases match TRBD1. J gave up 2 bases and V 3 bases, and 7 bases lay outside the gene matches. Germline assignment: CDR1 LNHDA and CDR2 SQIVND (reference sequence). The CDR3 is 17 amino acids. In nucleotides, the CDR3 is TGTGCCAGTAGTATCCGGGACAGAGGTCCTGGGGCCAACGTCCTGACTTTC. This translates into CASSIRDRGPGANVLTF.

The chain recombines TRBV25-1 with TRBJ2-2; 8 positions match TRBD1. Germline V lookup: CDR1 MGHDK, CDR2 SYGVNS. The J segment lost 4 bases and the V segment lost 6 bases, leaving 7 bases of the junction unmatched. CDR3 length: 15 amino acids. CDR3 sequence: CASSPRGRPTGELFF. DNA of the CDR3: TGTGCCAGCAGCCCCAGGGGGCGCCCCACCGGGGAGCTGTTTTTT. Full variable domain (rest looked up from reference TRBV25-1 and TRBJ2-2): EADIYQTPRYLVIGTGKKITLECSQTMGHDKMYWYQQDPGMELHLIHYSYGVNSTEKGDLSSESTVSRIRTEHFPLTLESARPSHTSQYLCASSPRGRPTGELFFGEGSRLTVL.

This rearrangement joins TRBV5-1 to TRBJ2-7, with TRBD2 identical over 7 bases. The CDR3 loop spans 15 amino acids. CDR1 and CDR2 from the germline V gene are SGHRS and YFSETQ. Losses at the gene ends were 3 bases for V and 0 bases for J; bases not matched to a gene: 6. CDR3: CASSSKAGISYEQYF. CDR3 in DNA: TGCGCCAGCAGCTCTAAAGCGGGAATCTCCTACGAGCAGTACTTC.

The chain employs TRBV6-5 and TRBJ2-7; D remains unclear. The CDR3 loop spans 13 amino acids. Trimming cost V 0 bases and J 5 bases, with 8 bases left between them. Germline assignment: CDR1 MNHEY and CDR2 SVGAGI. The chain's CDR3 is CASSYSGSHEQYF. For the CDR3, the DNA is TGTGCCAGCAGTTACTCCGGCAGCCACGAGCAGTACTTC.

This clone was counted between two and nine times. Here the CDR3 DNA reads TGTGCCAGCACCCCAGCGGGGTCCTACGAGCAGTACTTC. Amino acid sequence: CASTPAGSYEQYF. The V and J genes are TRBV6-5 and TRBJ2-7, with TRBD2 matching over 7 bases. V shed 7 bases, J shed 1 base, and the junction held 4 bases outside the gene matches. Germline CDR1 is MNHEY and CDR2 is SVGAGI. The CDR3 loop spans 13 amino acids.

CDR3 residues: CASSLGTREGEAFF. As DNA, the CDR3 is TGTGCCAGCAGCTTAGGCACGCGCGAGGGGGAAGCTTTCTTT. The V gene is TRBV7-8, the J gene TRBJ1-1; D might be TRBD1 (5 bases). This CDR3 contains 14 residues. Per germline, CDR1 SGHVS and CDR2 FQNEAQ. The germline V and J ends were trimmed by 1 base and 8 bases, with 14 bases remaining between them.

This clone occurred a few times. This chain uses TRBV11-2 with TRBJ2-7; 7 bases line up with TRBD1. The CDR3 contains 12 residues. Unmatched junction bases numbered 4, after V lost 5 bases and J lost 6 bases. From germline, CDR1 is SGHAT and CDR2 FQNNGV. The CDR3 DNA sequence: TGTGCCAGCAGCACCTCAGGGGGCGAGCAGTACTTC. This gives the protein CASSTSGGEQYF.

The V call is TRBV25-1, the J call TRBJ2-1; 8 bases agree with TRBD1. V shed 6 bases, J shed 7 bases, and the junction held 11 bases outside the gene matches. The CDR3 sequence is 15 residues long. The germline V gene encodes CDR1 MGHDK and CDR2 SYGVNS. The CDR3 DNA reads TGTGCCAGCAGGAGGGGGCAGGGGGCAGTTAATGAGCAGTTCTTC. Its translation is CASRRGQGAVNEQFF.

Comments on this clone: In the same sample, other DNA sequences code for this CDR3. The chain recombines TRBV6-6 with TRBJ2-7; 11 positions agree with TRBD2. The CDR3 consists of 16 residues. Germline V gene data show CDR1 as MNHNY and CDR2 as SVGAGI (reference sequence). V lost 0 bases, J lost 2 bases, and 3 bases stayed unmatched. The CDR3 region is CASSYSRLAGTYEQYF. For the CDR3, the DNA is TGTGCCAGCAGTTACTCGAGACTAGCGGGAACCTACGAGCAGTACTTC.

The rearrangement uses TRBV5-1 and TRBJ1-1; TRBD1 is a possible D gene (6 bases). Trimming left V 5 bases short and J 1 base short, with 6 bases between. Germline CDR1 SGHRS, CDR2 YFSETQ. The CDR3 contains 12 residues. The CDR3 reads CASRTGNTEAFF. The CDR3 DNA is TGCGCCAGCAGGACAGGGAACACTGAAGCTTTCTTT.

The chain uses TRBV7-6 and TRBJ2-5; D not resolved. The CDR3 is 16 residues long. Germline V gene data show CDR1 as SGHVS and CDR2 as FNYEAQ. The V and J ends lost 0 bases and 2 bases respectively, with 13 bases between them. CDR3 nucleotide sequence: TGTGCCAGCAGCTTAGCGGGCGCTTTCAGGCAAGAGACCCAGTACTTC. This translates into CASSLAGAFRQETQYF.